Detailed here is one TCR beta chain. Its antigen is unidentified. The entry originates in a study of siplizumab effects on memory and regulatory T cells. It was about 10^5 TCR templates that were assayed per sample. Using immunoSEQ multiplex PCR, the repertoire was profiled, and TCRdb retains in-frame clones only, with some absent. This repertoire shows 100,000 or so clones, 90% to 95% found once; its top ten account for around 0.6%. Whole-study results and caveats: Unstimulated subset assignment was obtained for only a minor fraction of alloreactive clones. Proliferating CD4+ or CD8+ clones, roughly 75-95% of them, lacked an assignable naive or memory phenotype. Greater diversity than memory cells seemed evident in naive T cells, which also appeared to be major alloresponse contributors.

The CDR3 runs 14 residues. The germline gives CDR1 MNHEY, CDR2 SMNVEV (reference sequence). Trimming stripped 4 bases from V and 5 bases from J, with 14 bases between. Sequencing was carried out using Tregs sorted from blood. This chain connects TRBV27 to TRBJ1-1, with a weak D call TRBD1 (5 bases). The origin of this receptor is a human donor in good health. The CDR3, as DNA: TGTGCCAGCAGTTCGCCACGGAGGGGAACTGAAGCTTTCTTT. It yields the protein CASSSPRRGTEAFF.